This TCR beta chain was sequenced during a study of blood T cell repertoires in COVID-19. The wider study: The United States, Italy and Spain supplied acute and convalescent COVID-19 samples.

Germline-derived CDR1 and CDR2 are SGHRS and YFSETQ. The CDR3 is made up of 14 amino acids. V trimming: 0 bases; J trimming: 4 bases; junction bases outside the gene matches: 1. The protocol was immunoSEQ multiplex PCR, while the TCRdb copy is restricted to in-frame clones and leaves out a portion. This sample has 68,000 or so clones; 70% to 90% occur once, and the top ten carry less than 3%. This clone was counted only a few times. Sequencing was performed on peripheral blood. The sequence was collected from a man between 65 and 85 years old with active or convalescent COVID-19. The genes are TRBV5-1 and TRBJ1-2; TRBD1 matches 9 bases. The CDR3 DNA sequence: TGCGCCAGCAGCTTGGCGGACAGGGGCTATGGCTACACCTTC. Protein sequence: CASSLADRGYGYTF.